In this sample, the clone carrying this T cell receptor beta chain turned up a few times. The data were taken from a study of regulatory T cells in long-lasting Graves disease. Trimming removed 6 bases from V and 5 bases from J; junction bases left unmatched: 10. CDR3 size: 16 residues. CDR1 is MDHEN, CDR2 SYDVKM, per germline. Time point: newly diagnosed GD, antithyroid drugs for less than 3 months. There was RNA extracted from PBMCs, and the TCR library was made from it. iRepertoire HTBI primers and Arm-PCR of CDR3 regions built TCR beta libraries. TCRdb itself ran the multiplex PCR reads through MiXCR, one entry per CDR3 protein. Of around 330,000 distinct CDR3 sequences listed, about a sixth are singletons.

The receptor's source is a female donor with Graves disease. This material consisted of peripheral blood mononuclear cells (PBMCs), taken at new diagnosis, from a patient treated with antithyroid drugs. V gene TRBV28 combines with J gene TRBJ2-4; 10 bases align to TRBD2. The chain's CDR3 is CASSTSGRADENIQYF. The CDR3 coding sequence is TGTGCCAGCAGCACAAGCGGGAGGGCCGATGAAAACATTCAGTACTTC.